This T cell receptor (beta chain) was captured in a study of TIL therapy for anti-PD-1-resistant metastatic lung cancer. The libraries were made with immunoSEQ v3. The assay was immunoSEQ multiplex PCR, and TCRdb's table has in-frame clones only and misses some. The repertoire has fewer than 65,000 clones, 75% to 90% of them found once; the top ten carry 2.9%. The time point denotes: pre-treatment sample, taken before nivolumab and TIL therapy. Germline V gives CDR1 MNHEY, CDR2 SVGAGI. Between the trimmed V and J ends, which lost 0 bases and 2 bases, there was a span of 8 bases. The length of the CDR3 is 14 residues.

The chain couples TRBV6-5 to TRBJ2-7; D is unresolved. The clonotype originates from a person aged 25 to 85 with non-small cell lung cancer. The specimen was blood, collected at baseline. The CDR3 is CASSYSAPPYEQYF. The CDR3, as DNA: TGTGCCAGCAGTTACTCGGCTCCCCCCTACGAGCAGTACTTC.